Reported below is one TCR beta chain. This clonotype came up many times. Its specific antigen is unknown. The input lacks base qualities; no much larger clone sits a single base away. The sample is drawn from a study of human T cells and chemical hapten exposure (TCRdb year 2021). Describing the broader study: Libraries were pooled for sequencing, and variation in per-sample TCR yields was attributed mainly to small differences in library volumes within the pool. The study tracked peripheral blood TCR repertoire changes in vivo during primary and secondary sensitization to the hapten diphenylcyclopropenone (DPC) in alopecia patients. From each blood RNA sample, both TCR alpha and TCR beta chains were sequenced.

The CDR3, from cysteine to phenylalanine, totals 14 residues. The read is trimmed to its CDR3 DNA, 42 bases read in frame from base 1. Trimming leaves V shorter by 1 base and J shorter by 4 bases, with the junction holding 4 bases beyond the gene matches. CDR1 LGHDT and CDR2 YNNKEL are derived from the germline V gene (reference sequence). Findings and caveats that apply to the study as a whole: The number of TCRs above 1 in 1000 frequency did not change with DPC sensitization; there was no evidence of global repertoire structure alterations. After repeated subsampling, changes were observed in the strength of the expansion versus patch-test correlation and in the threshold at which the correlation became significant.

Read against the paper, the sample's time point label means: healthy volunteer bleed at 2 weeks. Total RNA was isolated from unfractionated whole blood collected in Tempus Blood RNA tubes. A few healthy volunteers acted as controls for TCR sequencing and had blood drawn at day 0, 2 weeks and 6 weeks. The protocol used for the library was RACE. Sequenced on a NextSeq 500. Library preparation attached unique molecular identifiers to individual cDNA molecules for quantitative, reproducible TCR counting. The authors' analysis ran thus. Samples had a median of around 92,000 TCRs, with a range from roughly 20,000 to 690,600. V, J and CDR3 annotation of the TCR reads was performed with the Decombinator software suite. For PS versus PT1 abundance plots, all samples were subsampled to the same number of TCRs (28,000). TCRs were defined as expanded if absent before sensitization and observed at least eight times at the 2-week time point. The public reads were reanalyzed by TCRdb: fastp trimming at Q25, MiXCR alignment, in-frame beta chains only. Identical CDR3 proteins give one entry, which carries the most common genes and DNA. The V and J calls and clone size are TCRdb's, not the authors'. The sample has some 50,000 distinct CDR3 sequences on record, approximately 4.5% of them singletons. The ten largest clones take up about 1.6% of the sample.

Recombination linked TRBV3-1 to TRBJ2-7, with 7 bases matching TRBD2. The sequence derives from a female donor in good health. Some clones in this sample may be carry-over from other donors' samples. The sample comprised whole blood. The DNA reads TGTGCCAGCAGCCAAGCGGGGGGTGGTTACGAGCAGTACTTC. Translation gives CASSQAGGGYEQYF.